Listed below are T cell receptor beta chains from one sample, sequenced in a study of shared T cell receptors in the human thymus. Data came from immunoSEQ multiplex PCR; TCRdb stores just in-frame clones and leaves some out. The sample records about 660,000 clones, around 87% being singletons. A further study also used this sample, focusing on human thymus T cells.

The sample comprised thymocytes. The receptors originated from a boy less than two years old with a congenital heart defect. Both conserved end residues are part of each CDR3. Each record gives: CDR3 protein, CDR3 DNA, J gene, D gene, V gene, clone size. D genes are given only for firm matches. Size is omitted from some rows. Given values are once, few, many or a class for expanded clones.

CASSQDPGQGGYEQYF | TGCGCCAGCAGCCAAGATCCCGGACAGGGGGGCTACGAGCAGTACTTC | TRBJ2-7 | TRBD1 | TRBV4-1 | -
CASSFNSRRSYEQYF | TGCGCCAGCAGCTTTAACAGCCGGAGGTCCTACGAGCAGTACTTC | TRBJ2-7 | - | TRBV5-1 | -
CASSFFRTKTNEQFF | TGTGCCAGCAGCTTTTTTAGGACTAAGACCAATGAGCAGTTCTTC | TRBJ2-1 | - | TRBV11-2 | -
CASSYRGGEDTQYF | TGTGCCAGCAGTTACCGGGGGGGTGAAGATACGCAGTATTTT | TRBJ2-3 | TRBD2 | TRBV6-5 | -
CASSLGRGGTGELFF | TGTGCCAGCAGTTTAGGGCGGGGAGGAACCGGGGAGCTGTTTTTT | TRBJ2-2 | - | TRBV27 | -
CASSQDSDRGSYEQYF | TGCGCCAGCAGCCAAGATTCGGACAGGGGGAGCTACGAGCAGTACTTC | TRBJ2-7 | TRBD1 | TRBV4-3 | -
CASTCGDREHEQYF | TGTGCCAGCACCTGTGGGGACAGGGAACACGAGCAGTACTTC | TRBJ2-7 | TRBD1 | TRBV5-6 | -
CASKGQGTTDTQYF | TGTGCCAGCAAGGGACAGGGGACCACAGATACGCAGTATTTT | TRBJ2-3 | TRBD1 | TRBV18 | -
CASGLVRFPSSPTYNEQFF | TGTGCTAGTGGTTTGGTCAGGTTCCCTTCATCCCCGACCTACAATGAGCAGTTCTTC | TRBJ2-1 | - | TRBV12-5 | -
CATGSKDSDNTEAFF | TGTGCCACGGGCTCTAAGGACAGCGATAACACTGAAGCTTTCTTT | TRBJ1-1 | - | TRBV10-3 | -
CASSLIRNTKAFF | TGCGCCAGCAGCTTAATCCGGAACACTAAAGCTTTCTTT | TRBJ1-1 | - | TRBV5-1 | -
CASSVTSGGELFF | TGTGCCAGCAGTGTAACTAGCGGCGGGGAGCTGTTTTTT | TRBJ2-2 | TRBD2 | TRBV27 | few
CATSSRDREYSNQPQHF | TGTGCCACCAGCAGCCGGGACAGGGAATATAGCAATCAGCCCCAGCATTTT | TRBJ1-5 | TRBD1 | TRBV15 | -
CASSFHRVSYEQYF | TGTGCCAGCAGCTTTCACCGGGTCTCCTACGAGCAGTACTTC | TRBJ2-7 | - | TRBV7-2 | -
CASSPQRDGPTRTDTQYF | TGTGCCAGCAGCCCTCAGCGGGATGGTCCCACCCGCACAGATACGCAGTATTTT | TRBJ2-3 | TRBD2 | TRBV5-4 | -
CASSLYGGGTFNEQFF | TGCGCCAGCAGCTTGTACGGCGGGGGGACCTTCAATGAGCAGTTCTTC | TRBJ2-1 | TRBD2 | TRBV5-1 | -
CASSEAAELARYEQYF | TGTGCCAGCAGTGAAGCAGCGGAACTAGCGCGCTACGAGCAGTACTTC | TRBJ2-7 | TRBD2 | TRBV2 | once
CASSLKEGNVLTF | TGTGCCAGCAGTTTGAAGGAGGGTAACGTCCTGACTTTC | TRBJ2-6 | - | TRBV28 | few
CASSQVASGDSADTQYF | TGTGCCAGCAGCCAAGTGGCTAGCGGGGATAGCGCAGATACGCAGTATTTT | TRBJ2-3 | TRBD2 | TRBV14 | -
CAISESLKRTEGGQGFNQPQHF | TGTGCCATCAGTGAGTCCCTAAAAAGGACCGAGGGAGGACAAGGGTTCAATCAGCCCCAGCATTTT | TRBJ1-5 | - | TRBV10-3 | -
CASSGRLAPHNEQFF | TGTGCCAGCAGTGGGCGACTAGCCCCTCACAATGAGCAGTTCTTC | TRBJ2-1 | TRBD2 | TRBV27 | -
CAITEGQVYNEQFF | TGTGCCATCACTGAGGGACAGGTATACAATGAGCAGTTCTTC | TRBJ2-1 | TRBD1 | TRBV10-3 | -
CASSLGRGQVDAHGYTF | TGTGCCAGCAGCTTAGGCCGGGGACAGGTTGATGCCCATGGCTACACCTTC | TRBJ1-2 | TRBD1 | TRBV11-3 | -
CASSRQGSGANVLTF | TGTGCCAGCAGCCGACAGGGTTCTGGGGCCAACGTCCTGACTTTC | TRBJ2-6 | TRBD1 | TRBV5-4 | -
CASVETGVNTIYF | TGTGCCAGCGTCGAGACAGGGGTAAACACCATATATTTT | TRBJ1-3 | TRBD1 | TRBV28 | -
CASNPTGGFTEAFF | TGTGCCAGCAACCCGACAGGGGGCTTCACTGAAGCTTTCTTT | TRBJ1-1 | TRBD1 | TRBV6-1 | -